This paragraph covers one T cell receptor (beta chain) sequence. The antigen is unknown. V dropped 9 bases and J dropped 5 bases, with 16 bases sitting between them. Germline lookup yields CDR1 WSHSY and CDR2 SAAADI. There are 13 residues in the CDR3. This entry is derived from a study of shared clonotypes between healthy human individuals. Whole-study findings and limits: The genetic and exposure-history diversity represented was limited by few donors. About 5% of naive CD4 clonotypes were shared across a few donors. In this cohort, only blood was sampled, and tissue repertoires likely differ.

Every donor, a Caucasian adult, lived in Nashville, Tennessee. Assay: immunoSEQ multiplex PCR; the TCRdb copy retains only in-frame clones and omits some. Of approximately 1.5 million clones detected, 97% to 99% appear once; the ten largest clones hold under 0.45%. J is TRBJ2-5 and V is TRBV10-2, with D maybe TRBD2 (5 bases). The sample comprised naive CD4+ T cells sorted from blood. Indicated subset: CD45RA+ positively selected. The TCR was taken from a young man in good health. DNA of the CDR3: TGCGCCAGTCGGCCTTGGAGGTGGGAGACCCAGTACTTC. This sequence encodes CASRPWRWETQYF.